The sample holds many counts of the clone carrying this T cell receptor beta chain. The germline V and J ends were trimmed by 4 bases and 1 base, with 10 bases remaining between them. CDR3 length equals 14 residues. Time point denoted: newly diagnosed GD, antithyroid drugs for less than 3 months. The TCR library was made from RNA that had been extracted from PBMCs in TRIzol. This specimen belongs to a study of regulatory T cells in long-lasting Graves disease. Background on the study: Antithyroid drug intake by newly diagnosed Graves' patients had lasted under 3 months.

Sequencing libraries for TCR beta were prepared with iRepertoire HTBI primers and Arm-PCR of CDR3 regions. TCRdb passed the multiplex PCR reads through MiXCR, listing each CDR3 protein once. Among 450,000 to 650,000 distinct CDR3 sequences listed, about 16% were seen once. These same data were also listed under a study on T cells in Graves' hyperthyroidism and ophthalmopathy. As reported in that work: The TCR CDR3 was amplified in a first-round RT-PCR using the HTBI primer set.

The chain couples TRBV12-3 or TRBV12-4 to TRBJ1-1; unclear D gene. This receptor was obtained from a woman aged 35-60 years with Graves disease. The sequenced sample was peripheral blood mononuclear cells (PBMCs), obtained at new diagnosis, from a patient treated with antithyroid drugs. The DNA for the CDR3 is TGTGCCAGCAGTTCCCAGTTTCAGAACACTGAAGCTTTCTTT. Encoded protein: CASSSQFQNTEAFF.